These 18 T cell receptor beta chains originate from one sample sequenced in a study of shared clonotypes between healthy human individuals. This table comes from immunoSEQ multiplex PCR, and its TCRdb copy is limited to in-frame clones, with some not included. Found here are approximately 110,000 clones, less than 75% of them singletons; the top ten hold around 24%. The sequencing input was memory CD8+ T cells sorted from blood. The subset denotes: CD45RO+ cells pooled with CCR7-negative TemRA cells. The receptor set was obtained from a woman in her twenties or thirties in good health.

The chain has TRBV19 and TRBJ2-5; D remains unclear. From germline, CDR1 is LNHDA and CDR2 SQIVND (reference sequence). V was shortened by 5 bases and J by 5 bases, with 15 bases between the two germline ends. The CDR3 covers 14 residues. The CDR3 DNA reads TGTGCCAGTAGTGCTCTTAGTGGAGCGGAGACCCAGTACTTC. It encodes CASSALSGAETQYF.

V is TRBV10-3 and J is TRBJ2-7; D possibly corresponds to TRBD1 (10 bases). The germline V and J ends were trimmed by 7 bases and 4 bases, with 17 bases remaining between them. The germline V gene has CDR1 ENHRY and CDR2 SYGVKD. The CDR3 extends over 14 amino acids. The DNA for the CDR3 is TGTGCCATCAAAGCGGGGGGACAGGGGTACGAGCAGTACTTC. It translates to CAIKAGGQGYEQYF.

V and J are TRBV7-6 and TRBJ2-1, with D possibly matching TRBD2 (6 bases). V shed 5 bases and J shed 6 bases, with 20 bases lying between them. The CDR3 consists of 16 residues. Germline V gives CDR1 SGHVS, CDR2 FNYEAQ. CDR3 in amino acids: CASSHLYWDFGNEQFF. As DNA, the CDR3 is TGTGCCAGCAGCCACCTTTACTGGGACTTCGGCAATGAGCAGTTCTTC.

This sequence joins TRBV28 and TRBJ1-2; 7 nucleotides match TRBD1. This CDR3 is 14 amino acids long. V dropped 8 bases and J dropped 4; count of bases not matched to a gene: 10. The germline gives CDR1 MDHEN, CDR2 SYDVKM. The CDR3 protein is CASHLRGGIYGYTF. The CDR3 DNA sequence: TGTGCCAGCCACCTCAGGGGGGGGATCTATGGCTACACCTTC.

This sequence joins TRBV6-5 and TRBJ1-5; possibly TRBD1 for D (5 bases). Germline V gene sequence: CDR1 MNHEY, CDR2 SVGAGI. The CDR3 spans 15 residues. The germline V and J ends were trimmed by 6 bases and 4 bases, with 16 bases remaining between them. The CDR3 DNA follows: TGTGCCAGCAGGTACGACAGCAATCCTAATCAGCCCCAGCATTTT. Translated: CASRYDSNPNQPQHF.

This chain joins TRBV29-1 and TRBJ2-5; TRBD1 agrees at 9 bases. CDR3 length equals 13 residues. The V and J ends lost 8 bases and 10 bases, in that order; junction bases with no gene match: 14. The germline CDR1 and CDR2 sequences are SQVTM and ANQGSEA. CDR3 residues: CSLSRTGGALQYF. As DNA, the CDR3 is TGCAGCCTGTCCAGAACAGGGGGCGCGCTCCAGTACTTC.

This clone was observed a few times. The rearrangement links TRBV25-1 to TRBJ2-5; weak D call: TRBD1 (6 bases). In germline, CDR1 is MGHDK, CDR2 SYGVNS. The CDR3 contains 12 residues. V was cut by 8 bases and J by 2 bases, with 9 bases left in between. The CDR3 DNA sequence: TGTGCCAGCGGCAGGGGACAAGAGACCCAGTACTTC. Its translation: CASGRGQETQYF.

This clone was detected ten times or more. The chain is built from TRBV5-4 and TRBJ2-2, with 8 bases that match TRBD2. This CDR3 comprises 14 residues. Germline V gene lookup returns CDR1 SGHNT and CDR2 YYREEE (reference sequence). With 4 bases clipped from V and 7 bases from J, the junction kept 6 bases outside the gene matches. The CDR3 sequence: CASSPGLVGGELFF. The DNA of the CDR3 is TGTGCCAGCAGCCCGGGACTAGTCGGCGGGGAGCTGTTTTTT.

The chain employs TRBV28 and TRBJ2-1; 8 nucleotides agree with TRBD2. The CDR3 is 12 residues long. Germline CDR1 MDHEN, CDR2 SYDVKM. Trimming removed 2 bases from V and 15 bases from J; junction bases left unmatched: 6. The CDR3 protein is CASSLEGLVPFF. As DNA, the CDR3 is TGTGCCAGCAGTTTAGAGGGACTAGTCCCGTTCTTC.

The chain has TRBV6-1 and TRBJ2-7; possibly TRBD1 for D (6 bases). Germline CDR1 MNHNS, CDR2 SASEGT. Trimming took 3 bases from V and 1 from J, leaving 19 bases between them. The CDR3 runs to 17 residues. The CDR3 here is CASSEWGFAGESYEQYF. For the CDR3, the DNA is TGTGCCAGCAGTGAGTGGGGTTTCGCAGGGGAGTCCTACGAGCAGTACTTC.

DNA of the CDR3: TGTGCCACCAGCAGAGATAGAGCTAGCGGGGTAGAGACCCAGTACTTC. Its translation is CATSRDRASGVETQYF. The rearrangement links TRBV15 to TRBJ2-5; 9 bases map to TRBD2. J was trimmed by 4 bases and V by 0 bases; bases with no gene match: 6. Germline CDR1 LNHNV, CDR2 YYDKDF (reference sequence). This CDR3 is built from 16 residues.

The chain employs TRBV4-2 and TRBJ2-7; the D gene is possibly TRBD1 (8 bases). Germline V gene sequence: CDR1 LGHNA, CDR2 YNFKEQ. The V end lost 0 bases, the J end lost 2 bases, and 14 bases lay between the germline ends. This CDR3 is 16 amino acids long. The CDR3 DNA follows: TGTGCCAGCAGCCAAGACGGAACAGGGGGGGCCTACGAGCAGTACTTC. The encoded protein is CASSQDGTGGAYEQYF.

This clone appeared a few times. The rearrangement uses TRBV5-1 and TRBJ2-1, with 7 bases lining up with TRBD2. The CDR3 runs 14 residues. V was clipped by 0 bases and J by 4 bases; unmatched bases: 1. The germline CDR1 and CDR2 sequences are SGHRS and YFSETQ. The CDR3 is CASSLGLAYNEQFF. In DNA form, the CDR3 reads TGCGCCAGCAGCTTGGGACTAGCTTACAATGAGCAGTTCTTC. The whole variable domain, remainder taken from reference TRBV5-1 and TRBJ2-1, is KAGVTQTPRYLIKTRGQQVTLSCSPISGHRSVSWYQQTPGQGLQFLFEYFSETQRNKGNFPGRFSGRQFSNSRSEMNVSTLELGDSALYLCASSLGLAYNEQFFGPGTRLTVL.

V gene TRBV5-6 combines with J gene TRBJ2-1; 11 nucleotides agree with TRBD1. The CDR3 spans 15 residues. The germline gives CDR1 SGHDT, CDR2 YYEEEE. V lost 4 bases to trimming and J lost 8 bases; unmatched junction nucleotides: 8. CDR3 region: CASSPDGQGADEQFF. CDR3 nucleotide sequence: TGTGCCAGCAGCCCGGACGGACAGGGGGCCGATGAGCAGTTCTTC.

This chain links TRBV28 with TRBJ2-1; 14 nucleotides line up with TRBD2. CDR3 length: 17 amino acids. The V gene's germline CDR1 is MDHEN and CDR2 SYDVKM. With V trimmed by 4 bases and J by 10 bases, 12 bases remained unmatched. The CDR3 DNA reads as TGTGCCAGCAGTTCATCCCTAGGACTAGCGGGAGGCGGGGAGCAGTTCTTC. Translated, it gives CASSSSLGLAGGGEQFF.

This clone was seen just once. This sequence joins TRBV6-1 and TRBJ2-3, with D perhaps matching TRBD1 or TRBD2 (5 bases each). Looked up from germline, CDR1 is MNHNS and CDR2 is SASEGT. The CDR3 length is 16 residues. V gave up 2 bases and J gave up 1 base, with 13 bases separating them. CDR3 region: CASSERLGTGTDTQYF. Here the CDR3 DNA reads TGTGCCAGCAGTGAAAGGCTAGGGACGGGCACAGATACGCAGTATTTT.

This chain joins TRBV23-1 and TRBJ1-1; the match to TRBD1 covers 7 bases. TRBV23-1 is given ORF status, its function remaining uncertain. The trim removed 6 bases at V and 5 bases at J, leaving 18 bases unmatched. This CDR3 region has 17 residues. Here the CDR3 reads CASSPDRAFSGGTEAFF. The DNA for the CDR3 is TGCGCCAGCAGCCCCGACAGGGCGTTCAGCGGAGGAACTGAAGCTTTCTTT.

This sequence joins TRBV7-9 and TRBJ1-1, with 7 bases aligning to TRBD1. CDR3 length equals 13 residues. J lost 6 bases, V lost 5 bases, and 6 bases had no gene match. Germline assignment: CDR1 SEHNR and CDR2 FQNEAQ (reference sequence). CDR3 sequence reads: CASSHTGDAEAFF. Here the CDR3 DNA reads TGTGCCAGCAGCCATACAGGGGACGCTGAAGCTTTCTTT.